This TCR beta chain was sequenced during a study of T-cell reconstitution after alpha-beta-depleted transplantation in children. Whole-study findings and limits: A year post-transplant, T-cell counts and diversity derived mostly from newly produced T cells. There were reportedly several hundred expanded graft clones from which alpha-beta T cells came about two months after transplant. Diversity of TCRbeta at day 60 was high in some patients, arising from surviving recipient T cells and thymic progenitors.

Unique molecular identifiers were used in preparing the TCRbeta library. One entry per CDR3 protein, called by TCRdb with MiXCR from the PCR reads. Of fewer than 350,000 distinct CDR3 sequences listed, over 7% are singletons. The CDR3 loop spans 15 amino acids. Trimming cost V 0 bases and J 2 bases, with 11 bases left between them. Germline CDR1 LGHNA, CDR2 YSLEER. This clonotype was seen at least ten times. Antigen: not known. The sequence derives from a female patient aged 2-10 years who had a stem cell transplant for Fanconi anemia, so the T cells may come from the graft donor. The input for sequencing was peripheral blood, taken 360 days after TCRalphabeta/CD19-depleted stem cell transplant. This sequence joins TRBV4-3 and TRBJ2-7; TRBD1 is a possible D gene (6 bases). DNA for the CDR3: TGCGCCAGCAGCCAAGATTCCGGACAGACCTACGAGCAGTACTTC. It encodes CASSQDSGQTYEQYF.